Sequencing of this T cell receptor (beta chain) was carried out in a study of tumor-infiltrating lymphocytes in primary liver carcinoma. Germline DNA was extracted alongside blood RNA, which was obtained from unsorted whole blood. The template, roughly 550 ng total RNA, yielded TCR beta cDNA made with a constant-region primer. What produced the TCR beta libraries was three nested multiplex PCR rounds using slightly modified ARM-PCR. TCRdb ran MiXCR on the multiplex PCR reads and lists one entry per CDR3 protein. The table includes about 300,000 distinct CDR3 sequences, more than 55% detected once. This clonotype was seen ten or more times. This receptor was taken from a man in his forties or fifties with primary liver carcinoma and hepatitis B virus infection. Material for sequencing was peripheral blood.

The CDR3 region has the DNA TGTGCCAGCGGGTCTTTTAGGAGCGGAGGTAACAATGAGCAGTTCTTC. This gives the protein CASGSFRSGGNNEQFF. The gene calls are TRBV11-2 and TRBJ2-1, with a tentative D call TRBD2 (5 bases). Trimming cost V 8 bases and J 5 bases, with 22 bases left between them. The CDR3 loop spans 16 amino acids. The V gene's germline CDR1 is SGHAT and CDR2 FQNNGV.